Shown below are 9 T cell receptor beta chains from a single sample sequenced in a study of T cell responses to AZD1222 COVID-19 vaccine. Sequencing was performed with immunoSEQ multiplex PCR; in TCRdb, only in-frame clones are kept and a portion is missing. The profile shows fewer than 110,000 clones, about nine tenths of them singletons. The sample here was peripheral blood, taken on day 0 of AZD1222 vaccination. Receptors originate from an adult in good health.

With respect to this clone: A junction boundary mismatches the germline segment, possibly from a read error. The genes are TRBV6-6 and TRBJ1-5; no firm D call. The germline CDR1 and CDR2 sequences are MNHNY and SVGAGI (reference sequence). The CDR3 is 12 residues long. The CDR3 coding sequence is TGTGCCACCAGTCAGAGCAATCAGCCCCAGCATTTT. The encoded protein is CATSQSNQPQHF.

The gene calls are TRBV29-1 and TRBJ1-1; possibly TRBD1 for D (5 bases). Deletions cut 3 bases from V and 2 bases from J, with 13 bases between. The CDR3 is made up of 14 amino acids. Germline CDR1 SQVTM, CDR2 ANQGSEA. CDR3 DNA sequence: TGCAGCGTTGATCCGGGGGGGAGAAACACTGAAGCTTTCTTT. Translated: CSVDPGGRNTEAFF.

This sequence joins TRBV14 and TRBJ2-3; no clear D. This CDR3 region has 13 residues. Germline loops: CDR1 SGHDN, CDR2 FVKESK. V gave up 6 bases and J gave up 4 bases, with 11 bases separating them. DNA for the CDR3: TGTGCCAGCAGTTCAAGGGTCGCAGATACGCAGTATTTT. Translated: CASSSRVADTQYF.

V is TRBV5-4 and J is TRBJ2-5, with no clear D. V shed 4 bases and J shed 2 bases, with 3 bases lying between them. Per germline, CDR1 SGHNT and CDR2 YYREEE (reference sequence). The CDR3 has 11 residues. The DNA of the CDR3 is TGTGCCAGCAGCGGACAAGAGACCCAGTACTTC. Encoded protein: CASSGQETQYF.

The count of this clone is one. The CDR3 coding sequence is TGTGCCAGCGGGGCCGGGCCTCAGCCCCAGCATTTT. This sequence encodes CASGAGPQPQHF. This chain joins TRBV21-1 and TRBJ1-5; the D call TRBD1 from the table was never checked on the DNA. TRBV21-1 is a known pseudogene. The CDR3 has 12 residues.

In this sample, this clone turned up once. The V and J genes are TRBV3-1 (or the pseudogene TRBV3-2) and TRBJ1-5, with TRBD1 as a possible D gene (5 bases). Trimming stripped 4 bases from V and 0 bases from J, with 22 bases between. CDR3 length equals 19 residues. CDR1 and CDR2 from the germline V gene are LGHDT and YNNKEL (reference sequence). Written as DNA, the CDR3 is TGTGCCAGCAGCCGCCCCGGGACCGTCCAAAACTATAGCAATCAGCCCCAGCATTTT. Protein sequence: CASSRPGTVQNYSNQPQHF.

The genes are TRBV6-5 and TRBJ2-5; D is undetermined. This CDR3 is built from 14 residues. Deletions cut 0 bases from V and 6 bases from J, with 11 bases between. Germline lookup yields CDR1 MNHEY and CDR2 SVGAGI. The CDR3 DNA reads TGTGCCAGCAGTTACTCGGAGTTGGGAAAGACCCAGTACTTC. This codes for CASSYSELGKTQYF.

There are a few counts of this clone. The chain is built from TRBV7-3 and TRBJ2-2; either TRBD1 or TRBD2 may supply D (5 bases each). There are 16 residues in the CDR3. CDR1 is SGHTA and CDR2 is FQGTGA in the germline V gene. Trimming stripped 3 bases from V and 5 bases from J, with 16 bases between. In DNA form, the CDR3 reads TGTGCCAGCAGCTTGTATCGAGGGGACCCAACCGGGGAGCTGTTTTTT. Translation: CASSLYRGDPTGELFF.

The chain couples TRBV18 to TRBJ2-1; tentative D call: TRBD2 (6 bases). V gave up 4 bases and J gave up 7 bases, with 17 bases separating them. Per germline, CDR1 KGHSH and CDR2 LQKENI. The CDR3 is made up of 15 amino acids. The CDR3 region is CASSLHGSGLNEQFF. The CDR3 region has the DNA TGTGCCAGCTCACTTCACGGGAGTGGTTTGAATGAGCAGTTCTTC.